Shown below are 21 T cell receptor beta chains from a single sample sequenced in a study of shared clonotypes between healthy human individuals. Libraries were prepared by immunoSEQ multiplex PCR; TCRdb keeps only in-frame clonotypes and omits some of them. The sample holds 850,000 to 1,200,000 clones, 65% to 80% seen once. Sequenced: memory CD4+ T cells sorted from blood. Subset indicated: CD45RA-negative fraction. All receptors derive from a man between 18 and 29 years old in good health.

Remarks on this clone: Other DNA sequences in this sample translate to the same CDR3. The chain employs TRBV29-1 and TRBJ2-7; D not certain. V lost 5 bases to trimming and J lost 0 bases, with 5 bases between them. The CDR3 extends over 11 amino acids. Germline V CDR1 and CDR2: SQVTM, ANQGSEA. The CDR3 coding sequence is TGCAGCGTTCTCCTCTCCTACGAGCAGTACTTC. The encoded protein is CSVLLSYEQYF.

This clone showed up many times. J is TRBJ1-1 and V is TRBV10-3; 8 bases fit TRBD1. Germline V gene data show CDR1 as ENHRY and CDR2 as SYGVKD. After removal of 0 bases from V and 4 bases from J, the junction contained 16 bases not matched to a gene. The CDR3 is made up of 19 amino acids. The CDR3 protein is CAISESILSIGQGRTEAFF. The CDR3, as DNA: TGTGCCATCAGTGAGTCGATTCTGTCCATCGGACAGGGACGCACTGAAGCTTTCTTT.

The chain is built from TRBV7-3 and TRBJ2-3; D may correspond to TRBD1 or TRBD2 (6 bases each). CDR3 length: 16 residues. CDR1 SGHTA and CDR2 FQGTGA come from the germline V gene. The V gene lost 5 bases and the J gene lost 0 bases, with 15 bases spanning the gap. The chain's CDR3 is CASSARGGPSTDTQYF. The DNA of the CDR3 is TGTGCCAGCAGCGCAAGAGGGGGGCCAAGCACAGATACGCAGTATTTT.

CDR3 protein: CASSDRGTNEKLFF. The CDR3 nucleotides are TGTGCCAGCAGTGACAGGGGCACTAATGAAAAACTGTTTTTT. The genes are TRBV2 and TRBJ1-4, with D possibly matching TRBD1 (6 bases). This CDR3 is 14 amino acids long. Germline V gene sequence: CDR1 SNHLY, CDR2 FYNNEI. V lost 3 bases to trimming and J lost 2 bases, with 7 bases between them.

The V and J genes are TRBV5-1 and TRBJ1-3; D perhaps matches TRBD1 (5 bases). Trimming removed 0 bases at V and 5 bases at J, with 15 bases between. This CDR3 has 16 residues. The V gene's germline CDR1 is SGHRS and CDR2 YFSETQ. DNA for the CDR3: TGCGCCAGCAGCTTGGAGGACAACCACCCTCGAAACACCATATATTTT. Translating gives CASSLEDNHPRNTIYF.

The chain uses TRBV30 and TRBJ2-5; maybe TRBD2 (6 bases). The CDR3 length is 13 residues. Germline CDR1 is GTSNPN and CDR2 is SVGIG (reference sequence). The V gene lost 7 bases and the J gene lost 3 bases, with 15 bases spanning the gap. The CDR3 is CASGTSAKETQYF. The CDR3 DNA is TGTGCCTCGGGGACTTCAGCAAAAGAGACCCAGTACTTC.

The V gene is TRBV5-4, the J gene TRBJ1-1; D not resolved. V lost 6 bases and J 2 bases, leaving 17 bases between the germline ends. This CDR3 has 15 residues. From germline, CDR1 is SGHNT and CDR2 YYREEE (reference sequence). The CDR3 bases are TGTGCCAGCACAAATGCCCGGACCGGTAACACTGAAGCTTTCTTT. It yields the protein CASTNARTGNTEAFF.

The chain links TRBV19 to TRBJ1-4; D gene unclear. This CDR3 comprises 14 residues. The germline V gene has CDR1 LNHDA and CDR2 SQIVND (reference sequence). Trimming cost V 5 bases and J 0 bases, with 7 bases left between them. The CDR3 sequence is CASSHTATNEKLFF. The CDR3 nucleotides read TGTGCCAGTAGTCACACAGCAACTAATGAAAAACTGTTTTTT.

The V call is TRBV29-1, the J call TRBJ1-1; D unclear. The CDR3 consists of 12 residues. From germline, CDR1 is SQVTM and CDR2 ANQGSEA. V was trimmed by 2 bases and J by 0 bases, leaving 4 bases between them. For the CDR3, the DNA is TGCAGCGTTGAACAGGTGAACACTGAAGCTTTCTTT. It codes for CSVEQVNTEAFF.

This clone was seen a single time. In DNA form, the CDR3 reads TGCGCCAGCAGAGGTCTAGCGGACACAGGGCAGTTCTTC. Its translation is CASRGLADTGQFF. The gene calls are TRBV5-1 and TRBJ2-1; TRBD2 aligns across 7 bases. J lost 12 bases, V lost 5 bases, and 11 bases had no gene match. Germline V gives CDR1 SGHRS, CDR2 YFSETQ. CDR3 length: 13 amino acids.

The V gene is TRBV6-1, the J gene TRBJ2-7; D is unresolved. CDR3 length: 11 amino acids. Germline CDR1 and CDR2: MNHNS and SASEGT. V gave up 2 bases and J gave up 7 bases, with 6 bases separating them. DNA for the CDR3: TGTGCCAGCAGTGAACCTGCGGAGCAGTACTTC. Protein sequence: CASSEPAEQYF.

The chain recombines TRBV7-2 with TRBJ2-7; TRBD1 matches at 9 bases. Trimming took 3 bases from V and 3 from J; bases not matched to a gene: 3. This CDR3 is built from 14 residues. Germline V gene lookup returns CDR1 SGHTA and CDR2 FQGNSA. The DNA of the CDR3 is TGTGCCAGCAGCTTCGGGACAGGGTACTACGAGCAGTACTTC. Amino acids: CASSFGTGYYEQYF.

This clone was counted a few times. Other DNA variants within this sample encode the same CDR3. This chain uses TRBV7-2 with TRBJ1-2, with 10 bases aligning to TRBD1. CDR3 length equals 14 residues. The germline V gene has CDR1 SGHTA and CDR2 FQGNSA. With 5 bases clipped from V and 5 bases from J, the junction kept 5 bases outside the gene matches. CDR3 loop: CASSPRQGAYGYTF. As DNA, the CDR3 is TGTGCCAGCAGCCCACGACAGGGGGCTTATGGCTACACCTTC.

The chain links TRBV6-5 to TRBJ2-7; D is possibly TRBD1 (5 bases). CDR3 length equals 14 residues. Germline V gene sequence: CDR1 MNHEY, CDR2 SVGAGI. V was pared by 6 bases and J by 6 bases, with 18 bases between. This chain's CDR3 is CASSRTSTAPEQYF. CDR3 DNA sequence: TGTGCCAGCAGCCGGACGTCGACAGCCCCCGAGCAGTACTTC.

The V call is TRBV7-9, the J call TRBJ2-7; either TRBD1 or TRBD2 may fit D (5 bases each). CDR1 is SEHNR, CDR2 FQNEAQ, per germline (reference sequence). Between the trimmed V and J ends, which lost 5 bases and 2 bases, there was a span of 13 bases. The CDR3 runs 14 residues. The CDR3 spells CASSQDGDAYEQYF. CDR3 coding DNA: TGTGCCAGCAGCCAGGACGGGGACGCCTACGAGCAGTACTTC. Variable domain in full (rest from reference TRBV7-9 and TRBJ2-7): DTGVSQNPRHKITKRGQNVTFRCDPISEHNRLYWYRQTLGQGPEFLTYFQNEAQLEKSRLLSDRFSAERPKGSFSTLEIQRTEQGDSAMYLCASSQDGDAYEQYFGPGTRLTVT.

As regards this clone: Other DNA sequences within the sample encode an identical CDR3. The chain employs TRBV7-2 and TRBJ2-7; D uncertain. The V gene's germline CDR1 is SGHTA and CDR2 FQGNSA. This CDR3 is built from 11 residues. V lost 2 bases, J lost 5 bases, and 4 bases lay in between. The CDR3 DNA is TGTGCCAGCAGCTTACGGGACGAGCAGTACTTC. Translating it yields CASSLRDEQYF. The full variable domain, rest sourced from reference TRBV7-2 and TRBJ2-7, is GAGVSQSPSNKVTEKGKDVELRCDPISGHTALYWYRQSLGQGLEFLIYFQGNSAPDKSGLPSDRFSAERTGGSVSTLTIQRTQQEDSAVYLCASSLRDEQYFGPGTRLTVT.

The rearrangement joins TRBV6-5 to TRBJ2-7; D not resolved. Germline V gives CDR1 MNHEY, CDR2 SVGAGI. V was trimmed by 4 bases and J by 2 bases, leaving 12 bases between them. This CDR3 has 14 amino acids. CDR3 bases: TGTGCCAGCAGTTTCCAGTTAGGGCCCTACGAGCAGTACTTC. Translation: CASSFQLGPYEQYF.

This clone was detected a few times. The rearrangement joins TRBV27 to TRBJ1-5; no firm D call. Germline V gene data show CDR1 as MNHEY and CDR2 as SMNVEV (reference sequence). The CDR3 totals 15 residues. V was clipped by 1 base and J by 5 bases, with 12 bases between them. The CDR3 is CASSLYPFADQPQHF. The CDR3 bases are TGTGCCAGCAGTTTATACCCGTTCGCCGATCAGCCCCAGCATTTT.

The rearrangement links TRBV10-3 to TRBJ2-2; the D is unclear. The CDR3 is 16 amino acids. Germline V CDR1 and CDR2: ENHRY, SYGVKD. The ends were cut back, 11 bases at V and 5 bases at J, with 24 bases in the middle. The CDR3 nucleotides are TGTGCCGCTGCCCTCGGCTCCACCATGGGGACCGGGGAGCTGTTTTTT. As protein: CAAALGSTMGTGELFF.

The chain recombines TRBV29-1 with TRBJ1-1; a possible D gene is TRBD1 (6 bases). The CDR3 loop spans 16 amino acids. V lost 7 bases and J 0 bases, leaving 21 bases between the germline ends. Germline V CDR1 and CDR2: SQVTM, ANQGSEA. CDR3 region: CSATTGGYLMNTEAFF. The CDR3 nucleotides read TGCAGCGCGACGACAGGCGGGTACCTTATGAACACTGAAGCTTTCTTT.

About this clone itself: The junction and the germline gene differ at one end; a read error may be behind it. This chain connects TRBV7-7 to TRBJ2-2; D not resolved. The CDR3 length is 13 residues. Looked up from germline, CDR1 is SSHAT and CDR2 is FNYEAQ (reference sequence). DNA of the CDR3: TGTGCTAGCAGCCACCTGCGTACCGGGGAGCTGTTTTTT. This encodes CASSHLRTGELFF.